These T cell receptor beta chains were read from a single sample in a study of cytomegalovirus exposure and HLA in healthy donors. TCRdb's table, derived via immunoSEQ multiplex PCR, lists solely in-frame clones and lacks some. The table shows nearly 110,000 clones, with 75% occurring only once. Sequencing used PBMCs. These receptor sequences come from a male donor in good health and CMV-seropositive. CDR3s include the opening cysteine and the closing phenylalanine or tryptophan. A D gene is named only where the DNA matches it firmly. Not all rows give a size; the values are once, few, many and, for expanded clones, a class.

j_gene: TRBJ1-5
d_gene: .
abundance: .
len: 13
v_gene: TRBV29-1
CDR3nt: TGCAGCGTTGATCTGGGGGGGAGTCAGCCCCAGCATTTT
CDR3aa: CSVDLGGSQPQHF

j_gene: TRBJ2-3
d_gene: TRBD2
abundance: .
len: 17
v_gene: TRBV7-8
CDR3nt: TGTGCCAGCAGCTATAGACTAGCGGGGGACCACACAGATACGCAGTATTTT
CDR3aa: CASSYRLAGDHTDTQYF

j_gene: TRBJ2-3
d_gene: TRBD2
abundance: .
len: 15
v_gene: TRBV7-2
CDR3nt: TGTGCCAGCAGTCGGGACCTAGCGGGAATGGTTACGCAGTATTTT
CDR3aa: CASSRDLAGMVTQYF

j_gene: TRBJ2-7
d_gene: .
abundance: .
len: 15
v_gene: TRBV5-3
CDR3nt: TGTGCCAGAAGCTTGAGGCCAGGGATTCGATACGAGCAGTACTTC
CDR3aa: CARSLRPGIRYEQYF

j_gene: TRBJ1-4
d_gene: .
abundance: .
len: 14
v_gene: TRBV7-9
CDR3nt: TGTGCCAGTAGTCGGCGACTAGATAATGAAAAACTGTTTTTT
CDR3aa: CASSRRLDNEKLFF

j_gene: TRBJ2-5
d_gene: .
abundance: .
len: 13
v_gene: TRBV10-3
CDR3nt: TGTGCCACCCAGGGCAGGGGCGAAGAGACCCAGTACTTC
CDR3aa: CATQGRGEETQYF

j_gene: TRBJ1-1
d_gene: .
abundance: few
len: 14
v_gene: TRBV18
CDR3nt: TGTGCCAGCTCCCCGGACAGCACGTACACTGAAGCTTTCTTT
CDR3aa: CASSPDSTYTEAFF

j_gene: TRBJ2-3
d_gene: .
abundance: .
len: 12
v_gene: TRBV5-1
CDR3nt: TGCGCCAGCAGCCCACCTAGCTTTACGCAGTATTTT
CDR3aa: CASSPPSFTQYF

j_gene: TRBJ1-1
d_gene: TRBD1
abundance: .
len: 17
v_gene: TRBV19
CDR3nt: TGTGCCAGTAGTAGGACAGGGGGGTGGCGTAAGAACACTGAAGCTTTCTTT
CDR3aa: CASSRTGGWRKNTEAFF

j_gene: TRBJ1-3
d_gene: .
abundance: .
len: 14
v_gene: TRBV14
CDR3nt: TGTGCCAGCAGCCGGGGACTCTCTGGAAACACCATATATTTT
CDR3aa: CASSRGLSGNTIYF

j_gene: TRBJ2-7
d_gene: TRBD1
abundance: .
len: 16
v_gene: TRBV4-1
CDR3nt: TGCGCCAGCAGCCGAGGACAGGCGACTAACTCCTACGAGCAGTACTTC
CDR3aa: CASSRGQATNSYEQYF

j_gene: TRBJ2-5
d_gene: TRBD1
abundance: .
len: 15
v_gene: TRBV28
CDR3nt: TGTGCCAGCAGTCCCCGGGGACAGGGGACAGAGACCCAGTACTTC
CDR3aa: CASSPRGQGTETQYF

j_gene: TRBJ1-6
d_gene: TRBD1
abundance: .
len: 15
v_gene: TRBV27
CDR3nt: TGTGCCAGCAGTTTAACCCCGACAGGGTGGTCACCCCTCCACTTT
CDR3aa: CASSLTPTGWSPLHF